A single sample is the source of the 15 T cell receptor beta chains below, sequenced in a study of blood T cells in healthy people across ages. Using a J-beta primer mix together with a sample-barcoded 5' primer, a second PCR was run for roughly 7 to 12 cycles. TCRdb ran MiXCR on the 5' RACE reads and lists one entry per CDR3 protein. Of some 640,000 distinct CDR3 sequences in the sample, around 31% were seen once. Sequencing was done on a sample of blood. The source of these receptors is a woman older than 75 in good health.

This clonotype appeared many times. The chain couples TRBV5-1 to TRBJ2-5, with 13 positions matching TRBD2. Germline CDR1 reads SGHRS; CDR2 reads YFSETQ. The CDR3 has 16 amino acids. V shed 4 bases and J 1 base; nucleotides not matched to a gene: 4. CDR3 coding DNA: TGCGCCAGCAGCGCCGGGACTAGCGGGGTCCAAGAGACCCAGTACTTC. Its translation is CASSAGTSGVQETQYF.

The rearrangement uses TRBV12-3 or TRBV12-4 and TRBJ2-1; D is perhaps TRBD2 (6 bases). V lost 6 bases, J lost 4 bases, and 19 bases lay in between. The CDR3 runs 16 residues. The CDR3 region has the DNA TGTGCCAGCAGAACGTCGACTAGTCCGCCTTACAATGAGCAGTTCTTC. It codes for CASRTSTSPPYNEQFF.

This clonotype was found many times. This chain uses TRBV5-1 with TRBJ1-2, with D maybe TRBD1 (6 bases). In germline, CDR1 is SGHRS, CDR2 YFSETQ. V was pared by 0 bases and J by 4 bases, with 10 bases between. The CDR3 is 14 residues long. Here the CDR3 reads CASSLDREVYGYTF. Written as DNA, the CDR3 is TGCGCCAGCAGCTTGGACAGGGAGGTCTATGGCTACACCTTC.

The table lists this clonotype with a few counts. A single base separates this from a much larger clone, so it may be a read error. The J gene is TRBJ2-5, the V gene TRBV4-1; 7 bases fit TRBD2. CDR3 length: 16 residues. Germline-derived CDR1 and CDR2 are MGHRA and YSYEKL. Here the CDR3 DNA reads TGCGCCAGCAGCCAAGATCTGGGAGCGGGGCAAGAGGCCCAGTACTTC. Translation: CASSQDLGAGQEAQYF.

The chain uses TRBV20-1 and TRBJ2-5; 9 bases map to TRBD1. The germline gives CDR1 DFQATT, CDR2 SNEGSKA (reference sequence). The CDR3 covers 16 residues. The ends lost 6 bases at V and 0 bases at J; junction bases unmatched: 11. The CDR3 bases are TGCAGTGCGCGGGCCGCGGACAGGGGAAACCAAGAGACCCAGTACTTC. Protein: CSARAADRGNQETQYF.

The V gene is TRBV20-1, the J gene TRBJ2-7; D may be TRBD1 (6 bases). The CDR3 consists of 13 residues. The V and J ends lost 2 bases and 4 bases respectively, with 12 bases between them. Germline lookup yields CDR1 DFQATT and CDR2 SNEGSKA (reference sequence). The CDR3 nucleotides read TGCAGTGCTAGAAGTTCAGGGGAATACGAGCAGTACTTC. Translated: CSARSSGEYEQYF.

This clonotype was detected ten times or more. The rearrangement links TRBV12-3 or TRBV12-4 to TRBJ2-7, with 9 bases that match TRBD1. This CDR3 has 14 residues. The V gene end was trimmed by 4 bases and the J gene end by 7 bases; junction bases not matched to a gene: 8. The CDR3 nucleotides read TGTGCCAGCAGTTCGGACAGGGGTATAGGAGAGCAGTACTTC. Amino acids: CASSSDRGIGEQYF.

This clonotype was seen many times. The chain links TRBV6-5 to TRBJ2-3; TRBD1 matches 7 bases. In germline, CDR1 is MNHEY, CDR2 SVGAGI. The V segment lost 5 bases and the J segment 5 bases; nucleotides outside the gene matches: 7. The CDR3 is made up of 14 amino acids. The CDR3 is CASSRDSSRDTQYF. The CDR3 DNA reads TGTGCCAGCAGTCGGGACAGTAGTAGAGATACGCAGTATTTT.

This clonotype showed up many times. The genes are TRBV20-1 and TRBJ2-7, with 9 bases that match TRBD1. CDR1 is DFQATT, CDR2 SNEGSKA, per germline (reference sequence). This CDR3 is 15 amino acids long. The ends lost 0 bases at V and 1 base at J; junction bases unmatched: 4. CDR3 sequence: CSARDSGQGSYEQYF. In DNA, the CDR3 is TGCAGTGCTAGAGACTCGGGACAGGGTTCCTACGAGCAGTACTTC.

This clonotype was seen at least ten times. Written as DNA, the CDR3 is TGCAGTGCGTCGGGCCATTCGGAGACCCAGTACTTC. This encodes CSASGHSETQYF. This sequence joins TRBV20-1 and TRBJ2-5; D remains ambiguous. CDR1 is DFQATT and CDR2 is SNEGSKA in the germline V gene (reference sequence). This CDR3 region has 12 residues. Trimming took off 6 bases at V and 5 bases at J, with 13 bases between the two ends.

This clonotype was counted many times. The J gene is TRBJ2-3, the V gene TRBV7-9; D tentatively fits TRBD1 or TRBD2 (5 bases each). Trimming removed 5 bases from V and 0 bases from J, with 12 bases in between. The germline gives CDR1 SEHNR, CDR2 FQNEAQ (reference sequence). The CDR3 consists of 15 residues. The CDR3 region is CASSPQWGSTDTQYF. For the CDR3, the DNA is TGTGCCAGCAGCCCCCAGTGGGGGAGCACAGATACGCAGTATTTT. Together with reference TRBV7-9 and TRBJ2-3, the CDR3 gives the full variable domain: DTGVSQNPRHKITKRGQNVTFRCDPISEHNRLYWYRQTLGQGPEFLTYFQNEAQLEKSRLLSDRFSAERPKGSFSTLEIQRTEQGDSAMYLCASSPQWGSTDTQYFGPGTRLTVL.

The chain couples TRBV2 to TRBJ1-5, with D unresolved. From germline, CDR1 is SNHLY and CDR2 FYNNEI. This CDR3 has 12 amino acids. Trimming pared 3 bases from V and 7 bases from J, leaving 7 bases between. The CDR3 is CASSDPPQPQHF. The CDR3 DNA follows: TGTGCCAGCAGTGATCCACCCCAGCCCCAGCATTTT.

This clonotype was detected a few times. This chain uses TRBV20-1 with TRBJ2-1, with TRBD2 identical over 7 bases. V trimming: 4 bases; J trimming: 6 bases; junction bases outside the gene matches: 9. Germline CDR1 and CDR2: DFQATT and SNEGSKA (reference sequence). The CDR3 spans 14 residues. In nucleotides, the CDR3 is TGCAGTGCTAACACGGGGGGAGCTGTCAATGAGCAGTTCTTC. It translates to CSANTGGAVNEQFF.

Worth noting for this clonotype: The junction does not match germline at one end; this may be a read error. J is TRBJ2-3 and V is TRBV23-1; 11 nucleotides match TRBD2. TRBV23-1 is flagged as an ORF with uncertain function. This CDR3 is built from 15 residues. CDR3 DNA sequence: TGCGCCGGCAGAGAACTAGCGGGGGGCACAGATACGCAGTATTTT. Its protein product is CAGRELAGGTDTQYF.

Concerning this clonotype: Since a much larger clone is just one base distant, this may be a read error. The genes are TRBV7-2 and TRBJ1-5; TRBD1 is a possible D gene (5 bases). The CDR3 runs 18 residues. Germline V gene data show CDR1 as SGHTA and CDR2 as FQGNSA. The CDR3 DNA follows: TGTGCCGGCAGCCCGGACGGGACTCGGGCTAGAAGCAATCAGCCCCAGCATTTT. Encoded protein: CAGSPDGTRARSNQPQHF.